Listed here are 7 T cell receptor beta chains from one sample, sequenced in a study of post-analysis software for immune sequencing data. Overall study results and limits: In patients, TRBV5-6, TRBV5-1 and TRBV20-1 belonged to roughly five TRBV segments found more frequently than in controls.

These TCRs' antigens remain unknown. Presence of unique molecular identifiers characterized the TCR beta cDNA libraries. TCRdb itself ran the PCR reads through MiXCR, one entry per CDR3 protein. The sample contains 450,000 to 650,000 distinct CDR3 sequences, roughly 47% of which appear only once. The sample taken for sequencing was blood. The receptors shown here come from a girl aged 5-17 years with multiple sclerosis.

This clonotype was seen a few times. The genes are TRBV28 and TRBJ2-5; D is possibly TRBD1 (6 bases). The V and J ends lost 2 bases and 5 bases respectively, with 15 bases between them. The germline CDR1 and CDR2 sequences are MDHEN and SYDVKM. This CDR3 comprises 15 residues. CDR3 DNA sequence: TGTGCCAGCAGTTTAGGACAGCTTACTCAGGAGACCCAGTACTTC. Translated: CASSLGQLTQETQYF.

This clonotype has only a few counts. The chain recombines TRBV6-2 or TRBV6-3 with TRBJ2-1; 9 positions match TRBD1. The CDR3 extends over 15 amino acids. CDR1 is MNHEY, CDR2 SVGEGT, per germline. Trimming at V came to 6 bases and at J to 5 bases, leaving 8 bases not matched to a gene. The CDR3 nucleotides read TGTGCCAGCAGACGAACAGGGGGCAATAACAATGAGCAGTTCTTC. Residues: CASRRTGGNNNEQFF.

The chain couples TRBV12-3 or TRBV12-4 to TRBJ1-5, with a possible D match to TRBD1 (6 bases). V lost 3 bases to trimming and J lost 7 bases, with 16 bases between them. There are 15 residues in the CDR3. CDR3 DNA sequence: TGTGCCAGCAGTTTGGGGCAGGGGTTGTGGCAGCCCCAGCATTTT. Translated: CASSLGQGLWQPQHF.

The sample holds a few counts of this clonotype. The genes are TRBV6-6 and TRBJ2-5; no firm D call. The J call may be incorrect, as the DNA end agrees better with TRBJ2-7. The CDR3 is made up of 12 amino acids. The germline gives CDR1 MNHNY, CDR2 SVGAGI (reference sequence). The CDR3 DNA is TGTGCCTGTGGACCGAGTCTCTACGAGCAGTACTTC. Its protein is CACGPSLYEQYF.

This clonotype was seen just once. The V call is TRBV15, the J call TRBJ2-5; a weak D match, TRBD2 (6 bases). Germline V gene sequence: CDR1 LNHNV, CDR2 YYDKDF (reference sequence). V dropped 0 bases and J dropped 5 bases, with 13 bases sitting between them. CDR3 length equals 15 residues. DNA of the CDR3: TGTGCCACCAGCAGAGATAGAAGGGAGGTGGAGACCCAGTACTTC. This codes for CATSRDRREVETQYF.

This clonotype was seen only a few times. This chain connects TRBV29-1 to TRBJ2-3; 7 bases are a match to TRBD2. CDR3 size: 13 residues. The germline gives CDR1 SQVTM, CDR2 ANQGSEA. Losses at the gene ends were 4 bases for V and 3 bases for J; bases not matched to a gene: 4. CDR3 sequence reads: CSVGREWTDTQYF. For the CDR3, the DNA is TGCAGCGTTGGGCGGGAGTGGACAGATACGCAGTATTTT.

The V and J genes are TRBV5-1 and TRBJ1-2; 9 bases map to TRBD1. The CDR3 is 13 amino acids. CDR1 and CDR2 (germline): SGHRS, YFSETQ. V shed 4 bases, J shed 8 bases, and the junction held 6 bases outside the gene matches. CDR3 sequence: CASSLGQGWGYTF. CDR3 coding DNA: TGCGCCAGCAGCCTGGGACAGGGATGGGGCTACACCTTC.